A single sample gave rise to the 12 T cell receptor beta chains below, sequenced in a study of response to subunit inactivated influenza vaccine. MiXCR, applied by TCRdb to the RT-PCR reads, yields one record per CDR3 protein. The sample holds a few hundred thousand distinct CDR3 sequences, roughly 15% seen once. Material: PBMCs from blood, obtained roughly 12 days after vaccination. The source is a man between 50 and 59 years old who received an inactivated influenza vaccine.

This clonotype was seen repeatedly, ten times or more. The chain carries TRBV5-8 and TRBJ2-7; a possible D gene is TRBD2 (5 bases). This CDR3 has 14 amino acids. CDR1 and CDR2 (germline): SGHTS, YDEGEE. Trimming shortened V by 1 base and J by 6 bases, and 14 bases separated the two germline ends. In DNA form, the CDR3 reads TGTGCCAGCAGCTTGCGGGTAAAGGCGGGCGAGCAGTACTTC. Amino acids: CASSLRVKAGEQYF.

There are a few counts of this clonotype. The chain recombines TRBV2 with TRBJ2-3, with TRBD2 identical over 8 bases. J lost 7 bases, V lost 0 bases, and 3 bases had no gene match. From germline, CDR1 is SNHLY and CDR2 FYNNEI. The CDR3 runs 14 residues. The CDR3, as DNA: TGTGCCAGCAGTGAAGCGCGGGGGGCAAATACGCAGTATTTT. Translated: CASSEARGANTQYF.

The chain recombines TRBV19 with TRBJ2-7, with 10 positions matching TRBD1. The CDR3 runs to 15 residues. Germline V gene lookup returns CDR1 LNHDA and CDR2 SQIVND (reference sequence). J lost 3 bases, V lost 3 bases, and 5 bases had no gene match. The DNA of the CDR3 is TGTGCCAGTAGTATGACAGGGGGCGTTGGCTACGAGCAGTACTTC. Amino acids: CASSMTGGVGYEQYF.

The chain joins TRBV14 to TRBJ1-6; the D is unclear. Germline V gene data show CDR1 as SGHDN and CDR2 as FVKESK. This CDR3 region has 12 residues. Trimming stripped 3 bases from V and 10 bases from J, with 7 bases between. The DNA for the CDR3 is TGTGCCAGCAGCCATCGGAGATCACCCCTCCACTTT. Protein sequence: CASSHRRSPLHF.

The sample holds many counts of this clonotype. The J gene is TRBJ2-2, the V gene TRBV7-2; weak D call: TRBD2 (6 bases). CDR1 and CDR2 from the germline V gene are SGHTA and FQGNSA. V lost 5 bases and J 4 bases, leaving 17 bases between the germline ends. CDR3 length: 16 residues. The DNA for the CDR3 is TGTGCCAGCAGCCCCCAGGGAGGCCCACTCACCGGGGAGCTGTTTTTT. Translating it yields CASSPQGGPLTGELFF.

This clonotype was seen more than once but under ten times. The V call is TRBV6-1, the J call TRBJ1-5, with a possible D match to TRBD1 (6 bases). CDR3 size: 15 residues. V was trimmed by 6 bases and J by 6 bases, leaving 18 bases between them. Germline lookup yields CDR1 MNHNS and CDR2 SASEGT. In DNA, the CDR3 is TGTGCCAGCAGCCCCGTGGGACAACCTCCTCAGCCCCAGCATTTT. Translated: CASSPVGQPPQPQHF.

This clonotype showed up just a few times. The chain employs TRBV11-2 and TRBJ2-7; the D is unclear. Germline lookup yields CDR1 SGHAT and CDR2 FQNNGV. V lost 0 bases and J 6 bases, leaving 6 bases between the germline ends. This CDR3 is built from 12 residues. The CDR3 here is CASSLDLTEQYF. DNA of the CDR3: TGTGCCAGCAGCTTAGATTTGACCGAGCAGTACTTC.

This clonotype was found many times. The rearrangement links TRBV12-3 or TRBV12-4 to TRBJ2-5; a possible D gene is TRBD2 (6 bases). The CDR3 extends over 15 amino acids. Deletions cut 3 bases from V and 1 base from J, with 12 bases between. The CDR3 spells CASSFGGSGQETQYF. The CDR3 DNA sequence: TGTGCCAGCAGTTTTGGGGGTAGCGGCCAAGAGACCCAGTACTTC.

Turning to this clonotype: A junction boundary mismatches the germline segment, possibly from a read error. V usage is TRBV15 and J usage is TRBJ2-5; TRBD2 might be the D (5 bases). This CDR3 has 15 residues. Germline lookup yields CDR1 LNHNV and CDR2 YYDKDF (reference sequence). The CDR3 nucleotides are TGTGCCAGCAGCAGAGATTGGACTTCCCAAGAGACCCAGTACTTC. Encoded protein: CASSRDWTSQETQYF.

This chain uses TRBV7-2 with TRBJ2-5; 11 nucleotides agree with TRBD2. Germline-derived CDR1 and CDR2 are SGHTA and FQGNSA. This CDR3 is built from 17 residues. With V trimmed by 2 bases and J by 5 bases, 10 bases remained unmatched. The CDR3 spells CASSLSISSGRSETQYF. The CDR3 DNA sequence: TGTGCCAGCAGCTTATCAATCTCTAGCGGGAGGAGTGAGACCCAGTACTTC.

This clonotype has a handful of counts. The chain links TRBV25-1 to TRBJ2-6, with 7 bases lining up with TRBD1. CDR1 is MGHDK and CDR2 is SYGVNS in the germline V gene. V lost 1 base, J lost 3 bases, and 3 bases stayed unmatched. This CDR3 region has 16 residues. The CDR3 loop is CASSELGGLGANVLTF. The CDR3 bases are TGTGCCAGCAGTGAATTAGGGGGCCTTGGGGCCAACGTCCTGACTTTC.

This clonotype was counted many times. This chain joins TRBV5-5 and TRBJ2-7, with TRBD1 matching 8 bases. Looked up from germline, CDR1 is SGHKS and CDR2 is YYEKEE (reference sequence). The V segment lost 0 bases and the J segment 4 bases; nucleotides outside the gene matches: 6. The CDR3 is 15 residues long. The CDR3 coding sequence is TGTGCCAGCAGCTTGGCGGGACAGGATGCATACGAGCAGTACTTC. Protein sequence: CASSLAGQDAYEQYF.